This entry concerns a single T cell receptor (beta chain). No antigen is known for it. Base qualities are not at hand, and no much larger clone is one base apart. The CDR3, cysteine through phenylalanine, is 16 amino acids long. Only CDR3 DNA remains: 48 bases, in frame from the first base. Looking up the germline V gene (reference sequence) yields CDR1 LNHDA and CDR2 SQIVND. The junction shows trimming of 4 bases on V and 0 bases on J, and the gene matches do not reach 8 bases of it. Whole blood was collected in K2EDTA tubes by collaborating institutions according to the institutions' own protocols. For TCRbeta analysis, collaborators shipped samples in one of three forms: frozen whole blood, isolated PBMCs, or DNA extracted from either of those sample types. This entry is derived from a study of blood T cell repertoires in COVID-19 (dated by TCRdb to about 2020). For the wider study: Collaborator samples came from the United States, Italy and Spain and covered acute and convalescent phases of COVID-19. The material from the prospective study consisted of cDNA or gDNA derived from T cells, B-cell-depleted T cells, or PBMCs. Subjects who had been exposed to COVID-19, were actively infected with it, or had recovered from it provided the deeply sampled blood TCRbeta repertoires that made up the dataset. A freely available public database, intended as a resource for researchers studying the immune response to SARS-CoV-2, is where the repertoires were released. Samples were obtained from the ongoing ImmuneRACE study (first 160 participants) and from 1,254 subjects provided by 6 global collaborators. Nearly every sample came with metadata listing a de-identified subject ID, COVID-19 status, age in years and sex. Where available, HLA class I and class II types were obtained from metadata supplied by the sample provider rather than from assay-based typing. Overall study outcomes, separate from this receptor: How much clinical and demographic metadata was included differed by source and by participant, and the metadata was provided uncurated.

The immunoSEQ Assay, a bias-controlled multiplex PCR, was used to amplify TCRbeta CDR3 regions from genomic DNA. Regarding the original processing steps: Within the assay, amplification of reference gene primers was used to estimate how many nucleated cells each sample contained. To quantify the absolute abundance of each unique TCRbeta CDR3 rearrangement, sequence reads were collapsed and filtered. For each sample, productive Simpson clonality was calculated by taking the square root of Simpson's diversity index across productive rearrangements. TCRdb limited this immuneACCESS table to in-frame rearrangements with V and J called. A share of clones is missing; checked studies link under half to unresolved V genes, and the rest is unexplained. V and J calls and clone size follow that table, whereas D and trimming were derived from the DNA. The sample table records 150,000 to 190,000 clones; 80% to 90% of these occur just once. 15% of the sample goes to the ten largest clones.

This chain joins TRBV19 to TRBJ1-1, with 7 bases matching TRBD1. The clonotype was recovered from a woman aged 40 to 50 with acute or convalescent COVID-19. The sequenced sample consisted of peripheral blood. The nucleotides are TGTGCCAGTAGTAGGGACAGCACCCTTATGAACACTGAAGCTTTCTTT. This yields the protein CASSRDSTLMNTEAFF.